This record concerns one T cell receptor beta chain sequence. The record originates from a study of blood T cell repertoires in COVID-19. The protocol was immunoSEQ multiplex PCR, while the TCRdb copy is restricted to in-frame clones and leaves out a portion. Of tens of thousands of clones listed, roughly 88% are singletons. The length of the CDR3 is 14 residues. V was pared by 5 bases and J by 4 bases, with 5 bases of the junction left unmatched. In germline, CDR1 is LNHDA, CDR2 SQIVND (reference sequence). V gene TRBV19 combines with J gene TRBJ2-7; TRBD1 aligns across 10 bases. Sequencing input: peripheral blood. The sequence was collected from a human donor in a cohort sampled during active COVID-19. This CDR3 reads CASSPGQGRYEQYF. CDR3 nucleotides: TGTGCCAGTAGTCCGGGACAGGGGCGATACGAGCAGTACTTC.